This T cell receptor beta chain was recovered during a study of blood T cell repertoires in COVID-19. Study information: Some COVID-19 samples were acute and others convalescent; all came from the United States, Italy and Spain.

The data were produced by immunoSEQ multiplex PCR, yet TCRdb's version contains in-frame clones alone and is incomplete. The table includes 250,000 or so clones, roughly 86% detected once. The study assigned cohorts using participant-reported clinical history. Cohort 3 recovery required two negative PCRs, clearance, or symptom resolution. The receptor comes from a woman younger than 30 who had recovered from COVID-19. Sequenced input: PBMCs or T cells enriched from blood (not recorded which).

CDR3 region: CATSDLTPSSTDTQYF. The CDR3 coding sequence is TGTGCCACCAGTGATTTGACACCGTCTTCCACAGATACGCAGTATTTT. The J gene is TRBJ2-3, the V gene TRBV24-1; D is undetermined. The CDR3 sequence is 16 residues long. Per the germline V gene, CDR1 is KGHDR and CDR2 is SFDVKD. V was clipped by 0 bases and J by 2 bases, with 11 bases between them.